The 13 T cell receptor beta chains below were found in one sample sequenced in a study of control samples from healthy donors and cancer patients. Data came from immunoSEQ multiplex PCR; TCRdb stores just in-frame clones and leaves some out. This sample has around 150,000 clones; 96% occur once, and the top ten carry approximately 0.93%. Sequenced sample: blood. The source of these receptors is a woman younger than 45 in good health.

The rearrangement links TRBV19 to TRBJ2-3; 10 bases are a match to TRBD2. The CDR3 length is 16 residues. V lost 3 bases, J lost 4 bases, and 7 bases stayed unmatched. From germline, CDR1 is LNHDA and CDR2 SQIVND (reference sequence). CDR3 sequence reads: CASSIWTSGRSDTQYF. The CDR3 DNA follows: TGTGCCAGTAGTATTTGGACTAGCGGACGTTCAGATACGCAGTATTTT.

The rearrangement joins TRBV19 to TRBJ2-7, with D uncertain. This CDR3 contains 12 residues. Germline CDR1 LNHDA, CDR2 SQIVND (reference sequence). V lost 4 bases and J 3 bases, leaving 7 bases between the germline ends. The CDR3 DNA reads as TGTGCCAGTAGTAGTACGGGCTACGAGCAGTACTTC. Protein product: CASSSTGYEQYF.

The chain couples TRBV28 to TRBJ1-5; 9 nucleotides align to TRBD1. V lost 5 bases and J lost 1; bases outside the gene matches: 0. The CDR3 sequence is 14 residues long. From germline, CDR1 is MDHEN and CDR2 SYDVKM. The CDR3 DNA follows: TGTGCCAGCAGTGGACAGGGGAGCAATCAGCCCCAGCATTTT. This translates into CASSGQGSNQPQHF.

V usage is TRBV6-5 and J usage is TRBJ1-6; 10 bases fit TRBD1. Germline V gene data show CDR1 as MNHEY and CDR2 as SVGAGI. V shed 7 bases, J shed 7 bases, and the junction held 4 bases outside the gene matches. This CDR3 has 14 residues. CDR3: CASTPGQGNSPLHF. As DNA, the CDR3 is TGTGCCAGCACCCCGGGACAGGGGAATTCACCCCTCCACTTT.

Here the CDR3 DNA reads TGTGCCAGCAGCCAAGGACAGGGGCCCTCCACCGGGGAGCTGTTTTTT. Protein product: CASSQGQGPSTGELFF. The rearrangement joins TRBV14 to TRBJ2-2; 8 bases fit TRBD1. The CDR3 has 16 residues. V gave up 1 base and J gave up 4 bases; unmatched junction bases: 5. Germline values: CDR1 SGHDN, CDR2 FVKESK.

The chain has TRBV6-2 or TRBV6-3 and TRBJ2-1; 14 bases are a match to TRBD2. V lost 4 bases, J lost 8 bases, and 10 bases stayed unmatched. Per germline, CDR1 MNHEY and CDR2 SVGEGT. The CDR3 has 17 residues. The CDR3: CASSSTSGRARVHEQFF. The CDR3 DNA is TGTGCCAGCAGTTCGACTAGCGGGAGGGCCCGGGTCCATGAGCAGTTCTTC.

V gene TRBV5-1 combines with J gene TRBJ1-1, with a possible D match to TRBD1 (6 bases). Trimming removed 2 bases from V and 1 base from J, with 12 bases in between. CDR1 and CDR2 (germline): SGHRS, YFSETQ. The CDR3 is 15 residues long. In DNA form, the CDR3 reads TGCGCCAGCAGCTTCCGGACAGCTAAGAACACTGAAGCTTTCTTT. It translates to CASSFRTAKNTEAFF.

This chain joins TRBV6-4 and TRBJ2-2; 9 nucleotides agree with TRBD2. The J segment lost 1 base and the V segment lost 5 bases, leaving 2 bases of the junction unmatched. This CDR3 has 15 amino acids. Per the germline V gene, CDR1 is MRHNA and CDR2 is SNTAGT. The CDR3 DNA is TGTGCCAGCAGTATGACTAGCGGGAACACCGGGGAGCTGTTTTTT. This codes for CASSMTSGNTGELFF.

V usage is TRBV5-1 and J usage is TRBJ1-5; TRBD1 might be the D (6 bases). V shed 5 bases and J shed 5 bases, with 14 bases lying between them. Germline V gene lookup returns CDR1 SGHRS and CDR2 YFSETQ. The CDR3 contains 14 residues. In DNA, the CDR3 is TGCGCCAGCAGTGGTCCAGGGGATCATCAGCCCCAGCATTTT. This encodes CASSGPGDHQPQHF.

The chain links TRBV28 to TRBJ2-7; 8 nucleotides line up with TRBD1. Germline loops: CDR1 MDHEN, CDR2 SYDVKM. CDR3 length: 16 residues. The ends lost 3 bases at V and 2 bases at J; junction bases unmatched: 9. The CDR3 DNA reads TGTGCCAGCAGTTTGGAGACGGGACAGGTCGCCTACGAGCAGTACTTC. Encoded protein: CASSLETGQVAYEQYF.

The chain combines TRBV24-1 with TRBJ2-1, with 12 bases matching TRBD2. V was pared by 3 bases and J by 4 bases, with 6 bases of the junction left unmatched. Germline CDR1 reads KGHDR; CDR2 reads SFDVKD. The CDR3 runs to 17 residues. The DNA of the CDR3 is TGTGCCACCAGTGATACCGCTAGCGGGAGGGGTTACAATGAGCAGTTCTTC. Translation gives CATSDTASGRGYNEQFF.

This CDR3 is CASSLRTENTEAFF. In DNA, the CDR3 is TGCGCCAGCAGCCTAAGGACAGAGAACACTGAAGCTTTCTTT. The chain is built from TRBV5-1 and TRBJ1-1; D might be TRBD1 (6 bases). V was cut by 4 bases and J by 1 base, with 11 bases left in between. CDR1 SGHRS and CDR2 YFSETQ come from the germline V gene. The CDR3 is 14 amino acids.

The V call is TRBV11-2, the J call TRBJ2-4; TRBD2 might be the D (6 bases). Germline CDR1 SGHAT, CDR2 FQNNGV. Trimming took 5 bases from V and 0 from J, leaving 17 bases between them. The CDR3 contains 17 residues. In DNA, the CDR3 is TGTGCCAGCAGCGCCCGAGGAGGGGCCTTAGCCAAAAACATTCAGTACTTC. Residues: CASSARGGALAKNIQYF.